One and the same sample provided the 2 T cell receptor beta chains below, sequenced in a study of control samples from healthy donors and cancer patients. Measured with immunoSEQ multiplex PCR; TCRdb has only the in-frame clones, and not every one. The sample yields about 120,000 clones, around 92% seen once. The sequencing sample was made of blood. All receptors come from a woman between 50 and 59 years old in good health.

The rearrangement links TRBV19 to TRBJ1-4; D is unresolved. Germline assignment: CDR1 LNHDA and CDR2 SQIVND (reference sequence). This CDR3 contains 13 residues. Trimming removed 3 bases at V and 1 base at J, with 3 bases between. Written as DNA, the CDR3 is TGTGCCAGTAGTATCAAAACTAATGAAAAACTGTTTTTT. Amino acids: CASSIKTNEKLFF.

This chain uses TRBV4-1 with TRBJ1-4, with TRBD1 as a possible D gene (5 bases). Deletions cut 6 bases from V and 8 bases from J, with 13 bases between. The germline V gene has CDR1 MGHRA and CDR2 YSYEKL. The CDR3 runs to 13 residues. The CDR3 protein is CASSLTQGEKLFF. CDR3 nucleotides: TGCGCCAGCAGTCTGACGCAGGGAGAAAAACTGTTTTTT.